This TCR beta chain comes out of a study of early T cells in non-severe SARS-CoV-2 infection. On the study more broadly: Unsorted whole-blood RNA was sequenced in bulk, leaving chains unpaired.

As part of library construction, unique molecular identifiers were attached to individual cDNA molecules. From the 5' RACE reads, TCRdb called clonotypes with MiXCR, one entry per CDR3 protein. The profile shows tens of thousands of distinct CDR3 sequences, roughly 10% of them singletons. Findings of the study overall: Comparison of clonotypes with VDJdb favored anti-spike CD8 responses while missing private and CD4 specificities.

This clonotype was recorded many times. Its antigen is undetermined. Specimen: whole blood. The receptor comes from an adult who was a healthcare worker with PCR-confirmed SARS-CoV-2 infection or an uninfected control (not recorded which).

The DNA of the CDR3 is TGCAGCGTTGTTTGGTTCCCTTCCTACGAGCAGTACTTC. It encodes CSVVWFPSYEQYF. V and J are TRBV29-1 and TRBJ2-7; D remains ambiguous. V was shortened by 4 bases and J by 1 base, with 11 bases between the two germline ends. Germline V gene lookup returns CDR1 SQVTM and CDR2 ANQGSEA. The CDR3 runs 13 residues.